This T cell receptor (beta chain) was documented in a study of blood T cell repertoires in COVID-19. The overall study: Whether acute or convalescent, the COVID-19 samples came from the United States, Italy and Spain.

People in the exposed group encountered a COVID-19 case within 2 weeks before entering the study. Germline V lookup: CDR1 SEHNR, CDR2 FQNEAQ (reference sequence). The CDR3 sequence is 15 residues long. Germline trimming cut 5 bases from V and 6 bases from J; bases unmatched to any gene: 6. In the study's own analysis: Estimation of nucleated cell counts was performed using reference gene primer amplification. Assay used: immunoSEQ multiplex PCR; TCRdb lists only in-frame clones, some missing. V and J calls and clone size are as listed in that table; D and trimming were resolved from the DNA. This table has around 250,000 clones, 91% appearing once.

V and J are TRBV7-9 and TRBJ2-1, with 11 bases fitting TRBD2. This clonotype was sampled from a man between 35 and 55 years old who had been exposed to COVID-19. The specimen was PBMCs or T cells enriched from blood (not recorded which). CDR3 bases: TGTGCCAGCAGCGCAACTAGCGGGAGTTTCAATGAGCAGTTCTTC. Protein product: CASSATSGSFNEQFF.